This T cell receptor (beta chain) came from a study of T cells in Graves' hyperthyroidism and ophthalmopathy. This clonotype appeared a few times. Trimming cost V 2 bases and J 5 bases; bases outside gene matches: 3. Germline loops: CDR1 KGHSY, CDR2 FQNENV. The CDR3 extends over 15 amino acids. Diagnosing involved the use of clinical symptoms, serum thyroxine and TRAb, thyroid ultrasound and orbital computed tomography. Regions amplified from RNA transcripts were the TCR beta CDR3 regions. The TCR CDR3 first-round RT-PCR relied on the HTBI primer set. MiXCR, applied by TCRdb to the multiplex PCR reads, yields one record per CDR3 protein. The table records some 650,000 distinct CDR3 sequences, about a sixth of them present only once.

The material sequenced was blood. V is TRBV16 and J is TRBJ1-4, with 9 bases fitting TRBD1. The clonotype comes from a woman aged 40-49 years with Graves' ophthalmopathy. CDR3 sequence (DNA): TGTGCCAGCAGCCAAGCCGGGACAGGGAATGAAAAACTGTTTTTT. Protein product: CASSQAGTGNEKLFF.